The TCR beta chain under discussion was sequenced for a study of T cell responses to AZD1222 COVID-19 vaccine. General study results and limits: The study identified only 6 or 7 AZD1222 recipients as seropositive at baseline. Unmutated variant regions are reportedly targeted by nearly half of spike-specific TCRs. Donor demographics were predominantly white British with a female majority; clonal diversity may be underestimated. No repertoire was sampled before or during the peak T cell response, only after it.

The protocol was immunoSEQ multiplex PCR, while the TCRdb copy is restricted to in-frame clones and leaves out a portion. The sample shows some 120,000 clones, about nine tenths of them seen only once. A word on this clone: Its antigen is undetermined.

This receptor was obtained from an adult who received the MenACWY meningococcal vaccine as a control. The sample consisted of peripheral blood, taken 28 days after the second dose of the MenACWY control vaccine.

CDR3 amino acids: CATRTDLRTVNTGELFF. CDR3 DNA sequence: TGTGCCACCAGAACAGACCTTAGGACAGTCAACACCGGGGAGCTGTTTTTT. V gene TRBV7-9 combines with J gene TRBJ2-2, with TRBD1 as a possible D gene (6 bases). The CDR3 loop spans 17 amino acids. V gave up 10 bases and J gave up 2 bases, with 23 bases separating them. CDR1 is SEHNR, CDR2 FQNEAQ, per germline (reference sequence).